The next 30 T cell receptor beta chains were all read from a single sample in a study of T cells in women clearing cervical HPV infection. Produced via immunoSEQ multiplex PCR; TCRdb's table is partial and in-frame only. The sample totals around 15,000 clones. Material: blood buffy coat. These receptors all stem from a woman between 18 and 70 years old with a cervical HPV16 infection that either progressed to CIN3+ or cleared (not recorded which).

A note on this clone: The read finishes 3 residues shy of the CDR3 end, and the germline J gene is used to complete it. The J gene is TRBJ2-7, the V gene TRBV30, with D unresolved. CDR3 length: 13 amino acids. Germline V CDR1 and CDR2: GTSNPN, SVGIG (reference sequence). Trimming pared 3 bases from V and 6 bases from J, leaving 15 bases between. The sequenced CDR3 bases are TGTGCCTGGAGAAAGCGTAGTTTAAGCGAG. This encodes CAWRKRSLSE. The entire CDR3 is CAWRKRSLSEQYF.

Comments on this clone: Coverage ceases 3 residues before the CDR3 finishes, and the germline J gene fills in the end. The chain links TRBV6-1 to TRBJ2-2; maybe TRBD2 (5 bases). Trimming stripped 4 bases from V and 6 bases from J, with 12 bases between. Germline V gives CDR1 MNHNS, CDR2 SASEGT. The CDR3 loop spans 14 amino acids. The CDR3 here is CASSGARVAGELFF. Partial CDR3 DNA: TGTGCCAGCAGTGGGGCGAGGGTCGCCGGGGAG.

Of note for this clone: The read terminates 3 residues before the CDR3 end, so the remaining end is supplied by the germline J gene. V is TRBV30 and J is TRBJ2-5; D might be TRBD2 (6 bases). Germline V gene sequence: CDR1 GTSNPN, CDR2 SVGIG (reference sequence). CDR3 size: 13 residues. V dropped 3 bases and J dropped 5 bases, with 13 bases sitting between them. The CDR3 sequence: CAWRLAGRETQYF. The covered CDR3 bases are TGTGCCTGGAGACTGGCAGGGAGGGAGACC.

A note on this clone: The CDR3 end is not reached by the read, which stops 3 residues before it; the germline J gene fills it in. The rearrangement links TRBV5-6 to TRBJ1-2; a weak D match, TRBD1 (5 bases). From germline, CDR1 is SGHDT and CDR2 YYEEEE. CDR3 length: 13 amino acids. V lost 2 bases and J lost 6, with 11 bases in between. The sequenced part of the CDR3 DNA is TGTGCCAGCAGCTTCGGCGCGGGGGATGGC. Translation: CASSFGAGDG. The CDR3 in full is CASSFGAGDGYTF.

To note about this clone: The read halts 3 residues ahead of the CDR3 end, with the missing end drawn from the germline J gene. The chain is built from TRBV19 and TRBJ1-1, with 9 nucleotides matching TRBD1. The CDR3 consists of 15 residues. With V trimmed by 7 bases and J by 3 bases, 9 bases remained unmatched. The germline gives CDR1 LNHDA, CDR2 SQIVND (reference sequence). The CDR3 bases that were read are TGTGCCAGTAAGGAAGGTGGGACAGGGCACACTGAA. Its protein product is CASKEGGTGHTE. The CDR3 as a whole reads CASKEGGTGHTEAFF.

On this clone: The read falls 3 residues short of the CDR3 end, and the missing part is taken from the germline J gene. The chain joins TRBV2 to TRBJ1-2, with TRBD1 matching over 9 bases. The germline V gene encodes CDR1 SNHLY and CDR2 FYNNEI. The CDR3 sequence is 12 residues long. CDR3: CANPGQGQGYTF. The CDR3 DNA, read in part, is TGTGCCAACCCGGGACAGGGTCAGGGC.

To note about this clone: From the germline J gene comes the end of the CDR3, since the read stops 3 residues before it. The chain couples TRBV19 to TRBJ1-2; D may be TRBD1 (6 bases). This CDR3 spans 14 amino acids. The germline V gene has CDR1 LNHDA and CDR2 SQIVND (reference sequence). Trimming took off 4 bases at V and 4 bases at J, with 13 bases between the two ends. The covered CDR3 bases are TGTGCCAGTAGTACTGGACAGTTTACCTATGGC. It specifies CASSTGQFTYG. The entire CDR3 sequence reads CASSTGQFTYGYTF.

Remarks on this clone: The read finishes 3 residues shy of the CDR3 end, and the germline J gene is used to complete it. The chain joins TRBV27 to TRBJ1-2, with 8 bases that match TRBD1. There are 14 residues in the CDR3. V shed 2 bases, J shed 3 bases, and the junction held 2 bases outside the gene matches. Per germline, CDR1 MNHEY and CDR2 SMNVEV (reference sequence). CDR3 bases read: TGTGCCAGCAGTTTACAGGGGGCGGACTATGGC. Protein product: CASSLQGADYG. The entire CDR3 is CASSLQGADYGYTF.

In regard to this clone: The missing CDR3 end, 3 residues past where the read stops, is filled in from the germline J gene. The chain recombines TRBV4-1 with TRBJ1-2; TRBD1 is a possible D gene (6 bases). The CDR3 totals 15 residues. Germline V gene data show CDR1 as MGHRA and CDR2 as YSYEKL. The covered CDR3 bases are TGCGCCAGCAGCCAAGTGGGTACGGGGGGCCGAGGC. The encoded protein is CASSQVGTGGRG. The complete CDR3 sequence is CASSQVGTGGRGYTF.

As regards this clone: The CDR3 end lies 3 residues beyond the end of the read and is filled in from the germline J gene. V is TRBV19 and J is TRBJ2-6; no firm D call. CDR3 size: 17 residues. Per germline, CDR1 LNHDA and CDR2 SQIVND (reference sequence). Trimming left V 2 bases short and J 7 bases short, with 18 bases between. The CDR3 DNA, read in part, is TGTGCCAGTAGTATAACCGGGTTAGGTTTAGGAGCCAACGTC. This sequence encodes CASSITGLGLGANV. The CDR3 in its entirety is CASSITGLGLGANVLTF. The variable domain in full, completed from reference TRBV19 and TRBJ2-6, reads DGGITQSPKYLFRKEGQNVTLSCEQNLNHDAMYWYRQDPGQGLRLIYYSQIVNDFQKGDIAEGYSVSREKKESFPLTVTSAQKNPTAFYLCASSITGLGLGANVLTFGAGSRLTVL.

The CDR3: CASTTGTYSSYNSPLHF. The part of the CDR3 DNA that was read is TGTGCCAGCACCACCGGGACATATAGCTCCTATAATTCACCC. This chain connects TRBV2 to TRBJ1-6; D may be TRBD1 (6 bases). Sequencing ends 3 residues short of the CDR3 end; the germline J gene provides the rest. V was pared by 7 bases and J by 0 bases, with 16 bases between. This CDR3 comprises 17 residues. Germline CDR1 and CDR2: SNHLY and FYNNEI.

In the case of this clone: The sequenced fragment ends 3 residues before the CDR3 boundary, so the rest is inferred from the germline J gene. The J gene is TRBJ2-5, the V gene TRBV6-2 or TRBV6-3; D is unresolved. Germline V CDR1 and CDR2: MNHEY, SVGEGT. The CDR3 has 13 amino acids. The V and J ends lost 4 bases and 3 bases respectively, with 9 bases between them. The DNA read from the CDR3 is TGTGCCAGCAGTTTTACTGAAAAAGAGACC. This sequence encodes CASSFTEKET. The whole CDR3 region reads CASSFTEKETQYF.

Regarding this clone: The DNA ends 3 residues before the CDR3 does, and the rest of the CDR3 is filled in from the germline J gene. The genes are TRBV27 and TRBJ2-3; tentative D call: TRBD1 (7 bases). Germline CDR1 MNHEY, CDR2 SMNVEV (reference sequence). The CDR3 extends over 15 amino acids. Between the trimmed V and J ends, which lost 6 bases and 0 bases, there was a span of 13 bases. The CDR3 reads CASRWGDSSTDTQYF. The DNA read from the CDR3 is TGTGCCAGCAGATGGGGGGACAGTAGCACAGATACG.

For this clone: The read halts 3 residues ahead of the CDR3 end, with the missing end drawn from the germline J gene. This chain joins TRBV2 and TRBJ1-5; 9 positions match TRBD1. V shed 5 bases, J shed 7 bases, and the junction held 6 bases outside the gene matches. The CDR3 contains 14 residues. Germline-derived CDR1 and CDR2 are SNHLY and FYNNEI. The CDR3 protein is CASSPGQGNQPQHF. CDR3 DNA, as far as it was read: TGTGCCAGCAGTCCGGGACAGGGAAACCAGCCC.

Comment on this clone: The read ends 3 residues early relative to the CDR3; the germline J gene fills the gap. The chain combines TRBV7-6 with TRBJ1-5; D gene unclear. The CDR3 length is 12 residues. From germline, CDR1 is SGHVS and CDR2 FNYEAQ. The V end lost 0 bases, the J end lost 6 bases, and 3 bases lay between the germline ends. The chain's CDR3 is CASSLAGQPQHF. The covered CDR3 bases are TGTGCCAGCAGCTTAGCCGGTCAGCCC.

Comment on this clone: The read stops 3 residues short of the end of the CDR3; the missing end is completed from the germline J gene. This chain uses TRBV28 with TRBJ2-7; tentatively, D is TRBD2 (7 bases). The germline V gene encodes CDR1 MDHEN and CDR2 SYDVKM. This CDR3 has 14 residues. V shed 2 bases and J shed 2 bases, with 10 bases lying between them. The sequenced CDR3 bases are TGTGCCAGCAGTTTAAGGGGGGGGCCCTACGAG. Protein: CASSLRGGPYE. The whole CDR3 region reads CASSLRGGPYEQYF.

Of note for this clone: Read coverage stops 3 residues before the CDR3 terminus; the germline J gene supplies the remainder. This sequence joins TRBV19 and TRBJ2-1, with D possibly being TRBD2 (5 bases). With 5 bases removed from V and 0 bases from J, the gap between germline ends came to 14 bases. Germline CDR1 LNHDA, CDR2 SQIVND (reference sequence). CDR3 size: 16 residues. The CDR3 reads CASSLGGLSSYNEQFF. CDR3 bases read: TGTGCCAGTAGTCTGGGCGGGCTAAGCTCCTACAATGAG.

With regard to this clone: The read ends 3 residues shy of where the CDR3 ends; the end is completed using the germline J gene. The J gene is TRBJ2-7, the V gene TRBV7-9; 7 nucleotides align to TRBD2. V lost 5 bases to trimming and J lost 6 bases; unmatched junction nucleotides: 10. The CDR3 spans 14 residues. The germline V gene encodes CDR1 SEHNR and CDR2 FQNEAQ (reference sequence). The CDR3 DNA, read in part, is TGTGCCAGCAGCGGGGGGGGACTTCTCAGCGAG. It is translated as CASSGGGLLSE. The entire CDR3 protein is CASSGGGLLSEQYF.

On this clone: Read coverage stops 3 residues before the CDR3 terminus; the germline J gene supplies the remainder. The gene calls are TRBV12-3 or TRBV12-4 and TRBJ2-2, with 9 bases that match TRBD1. This CDR3 spans 15 amino acids. V shed 10 bases and J 5 bases; nucleotides not matched to a gene: 11. CDR3 DNA, as far as it was read: TGTGCCACCCGGGGACAGGGCTTTACGACCGGGGAG. Protein sequence: CATRGQGFTTGE. The CDR3, in full, reads CATRGQGFTTGELFF.

In terms of frequency, this clone is medium-sized. The sequence runs out 3 residues before the end of the CDR3; the remainder is reconstructed from the germline J gene. The gene calls are TRBV18 and TRBJ1-1; D perhaps matches TRBD1 (5 bases). V was cut by 1 base and J by 3 bases, with 12 bases left in between. Per germline, CDR1 KGHSH and CDR2 LQKENI. The length of the CDR3 is 15 residues. The part of the CDR3 DNA that was read is TGTGCCAGCTCACCACTCGGGGGATCGGACACTGAA. As protein: CASSPLGGSDTE. In full, the CDR3 reads CASSPLGGSDTEAFF.

A word on this clone: The CDR3 end is not reached by the read, which stops 3 residues before it; the germline J gene fills it in. V gene TRBV20-1 combines with J gene TRBJ2-1, with 9 bases lining up with TRBD2. Germline loops: CDR1 DFQATT, CDR2 SNEGSKA (reference sequence). CDR3 length: 17 residues. Unmatched junction bases numbered 10, after V lost 0 bases and J lost 4 bases. CDR3 sequence reads: CSARDSLAGGPYNEQFF. The part of the CDR3 DNA that was read is TGCAGTGCTAGAGATTCATTGGCGGGAGGGCCTTACAATGAG.

To note about this clone: With the read ending 3 residues before the CDR3 end, the germline J gene is used to fill in that end. The genes are TRBV15 and TRBJ1-1; D gene uncertain. The V end was cut by 5 bases, the J end by 4 bases, with 14 bases between. The V gene's germline CDR1 is LNHNV and CDR2 YYDKDF (reference sequence). The CDR3 has 14 residues. CDR3: CATSPGGVVTEAFF. The CDR3 bases that were read are TGTGCCACCAGCCCGGGCGGGGTGGTCACTGAA.

Incomplete CDR3 DNA: TGTGCCAGCAGTTACGTTATTCCGGGACTAGCGGGCGATGAG. Amino acids: CASSYVIPGLAGDE. In full, the CDR3 reads CASSYVIPGLAGDEQFF. The rearrangement links TRBV27 to TRBJ2-1, with 12 bases lining up with TRBD2. The CDR3 goes on 3 residues after the read ends, and that part is filled in from the germline J gene. Trimming at V came to 4 bases and at J to 8 bases, leaving 12 bases not matched to a gene. Germline V gene sequence: CDR1 MNHEY, CDR2 SMNVEV (reference sequence). There are 17 residues in the CDR3.

Worth noting for this clone: The observed sequence ends 3 residues before the CDR3 terminus, with the missing tail filled in from the germline J gene. The V call is TRBV5-1, the J call TRBJ2-1, with 10 positions matching TRBD1. This CDR3 is 18 amino acids long. Germline V gives CDR1 SGHRS, CDR2 YFSETQ. V trimming: 3 bases; J trimming: 4 bases; junction bases outside the gene matches: 13. This chain's CDR3 is CASSSFESGTGVYNEQFF. CDR3 DNA, as far as it was read: TGCGCCAGCAGCTCGTTCGAATCCGGGACAGGGGTTTACAATGAG.

CDR3 amino acids: CATSWPGKAGEYEQYF. CDR3 bases read: TGTGCCACCTCCTGGCCCGGGAAAGCAGGGGAATACGAG. The chain uses TRBV15 and TRBJ2-7; D perhaps matches TRBD1 (6 bases). The read stops 3 residues short of the end of the CDR3; the missing end is completed from the germline J gene. Germline CDR1 is LNHNV and CDR2 is YYDKDF (reference sequence). The CDR3 has 16 residues. Trimming left V 8 bases short and J 4 bases short, with 24 bases between.

Concerning this clone itself: The CDR3 end falls 3 residues outside the read, so it is completed with the germline J gene. The chain employs TRBV29-1 and TRBJ2-7, with D possibly TRBD1 on 6 matching bases. V lost 0 bases to trimming and J lost 2 bases, with 8 bases between them. Germline V gene sequence: CDR1 SQVTM, CDR2 ANQGSEA. This CDR3 contains 13 residues. Partial CDR3 DNA: TGCAGCGTTGAAGACAGGGGAGCCTACGAG. This translates into CSVEDRGAYE. The complete CDR3 sequence is CSVEDRGAYEQYF.

Points on this clone: The CDR3 end lies 3 residues beyond the end of the read and is filled in from the germline J gene. The chain links TRBV7-2 to TRBJ1-1, with D possibly TRBD1 on 6 matching bases. This CDR3 is built from 14 residues. Germline lookup yields CDR1 SGHTA and CDR2 FQGNSA. Incomplete CDR3 DNA: TGTGCCAGCAGCTTAGTATTTGCCGGGACAGAA. Amino acid sequence: CASSLVFAGTE. The entire CDR3 protein reads CASSLVFAGTEAFF. Using reference TRBV7-2 and TRBJ1-1 for the parts outside the CDR3, the full variable domain is GAGVSQSPSNKVTEKGKDVELRCDPISGHTALYWYRQSLGQGLEFLIYFQGNSAPDKSGLPSDRFSAERTGGSVSTLTIQRTQQEDSAVYLCASSLVFAGTEAFFGQGTRLTVV.

A remark on this clone: The sequenced fragment ends 3 residues before the CDR3 boundary, so the rest is inferred from the germline J gene. The chain uses TRBV4-1 and TRBJ1-3; 8 nucleotides agree with TRBD1. Germline V gives CDR1 MGHRA, CDR2 YSYEKL. The junction had 6 bases not matched to a gene; V was cut back by 1 base and J by 7 bases. The CDR3 loop spans 15 amino acids. CDR3 DNA, as far as it was read: TGCGCCAGCAGCCAAGCGGCAGGGGGCAGGAACACC. It specifies CASSQAAGGRNT. The whole CDR3 is CASSQAAGGRNTIYF.

On this clone: The CDR3 goes on 3 residues after the read ends, and that part is filled in from the germline J gene. This chain uses TRBV11-2 with TRBJ1-6; perhaps TRBD1 as D (6 bases). This CDR3 region has 15 residues. V lost 5 bases and J 5 bases, leaving 13 bases between the germline ends. Germline loops: CDR1 SGHAT, CDR2 FQNNGV. The sequenced part of the CDR3 DNA is TGTGCCAGCAGCCCTGGGACACGGGATAATTCACCC. It yields the protein CASSPGTRDNSP. The CDR3 reads in full as CASSPGTRDNSPLHF.

Note on this clone: The observed sequence ends 3 residues before the CDR3 terminus, with the missing tail filled in from the germline J gene. The chain links TRBV5-1 to TRBJ2-7; no clear D gene. The CDR3 covers 16 residues. CDR1 is SGHRS and CDR2 is YFSETQ in the germline V gene. Deletions cut 0 bases from V and 6 bases from J, with 19 bases between. The sequenced CDR3 bases are TGCGCCAGCAGCTTGGCCTCCGTTTTAGGGCCCATCGAG. Its protein product is CASSLASVLGPIE. The CDR3 reads in full as CASSLASVLGPIEQYF.